This is a list of T cell receptor beta chains from one sample in a study of T-cell reconstitution after alpha-beta-depleted transplantation in children. MiXCR, applied by TCRdb to the PCR reads, yields one record per CDR3 protein. The top ten clones hold 4.5% of a sample with approximately 190,000 distinct CDR3 sequences, 6.3% of them seen once. The source material was PBMCs, sampled before TCRalphabeta/CD19-depleted stem cell transplant. The receptors stem from a girl less than two years old with combined immunodeficiency, due to receive a stem cell transplant. Each CDR3 is given with its conserved first and last residue. A D gene is named only where the DNA matches it firmly. Clone sizes are given selectively: once, few, many, or a class where the clone is expanded.

DNA,CDR3,V,length,size,D,J
TGCAGTGCTAGAGCCGGGACAGACCCTTTCTCCTACAATGAGCAGTTCTTC,CSARAGTDPFSYNEQFF,TRBV20-1,17,many,TRBD1,TRBJ2-1
TGTGCCAGCAGTGATCCTTGGCTCGCGGGGGGCGTCGATGAGCAGTTCTTC,CASSDPWLAGGVDEQFF,TRBV6-1,17,many,TRBD2,TRBJ2-1
TGTGCCAGCAGCCCCGGGGGGGGTAATCAGCCCCAGCATTTT,CASSPGGGNQPQHF,TRBV9,14,many,-,TRBJ1-5
TGTGCCAGCAGTTCCGGGACAGGGTACAATCAGCCCCAGCATTTT,CASSSGTGYNQPQHF,TRBV3-1,15,many,TRBD1,TRBJ1-5
TGTGCCAGCAGCTTAGGGTCCCTAGCGGGGCCTCGTTGGGGGGAGCAGTACTTC,CASSLGSLAGPRWGEQYF,TRBV7-8,18,few,TRBD2,TRBJ2-7
TGCAGTGCTCTGGTAGGAGGCGGGACCGGCTACAATGAGCAGTTCTTC,CSALVGGGTGYNEQFF,TRBV20-1,16,many,-,TRBJ2-1
TGTGCCAGCAGCTTACTGGGACAGGGTGGTGAAAAACTGTTTTTT,CASSLLGQGGEKLFF,TRBV7-6,15,many,TRBD1,TRBJ1-4
TGTGCCAGCAGCCAAGTCCTGGGCGTGGATACGCAGTATTTT,CASSQVLGVDTQYF,TRBV3-1,14,few,-,TRBJ2-3
TGTGCCAGCAGTGAAGGGGTGGAGATTCCCTCCCTCCACTTT,CASSEGVEIPSLHF,TRBV2,14,few,-,TRBJ1-6
TGTGCCAGCAGTTTATACCAAGCGGGGGGGAGAGATACGCAGTATTTT,CASSLYQAGGRDTQYF,TRBV28,16,many,TRBD2,TRBJ2-3
TGCGCCAGCAGCCGGCAAGGGACAGGGGCCCTTCCTAATTCACCCCTCCACTTT,CASSRQGTGALPNSPLHF,TRBV5-1,18,many,TRBD1,TRBJ1-6
TGTGCCAGCAGCTTAGTCTTGCTCGGGACAGGGCCCTACGAGCAGTACTTC,CASSLVLLGTGPYEQYF,TRBV7-6,17,-,TRBD1,TRBJ2-7
TGTGCCAGCAGTCTTGAGCGGCGCTCCTACAATGAGCAGTTCTTC,CASSLERRSYNEQFF,TRBV25-1,15,many,-,TRBJ2-1
TGTGCCAGCAGTTTACTTCTAGCGCGAAAAAACTACGAGCAGTACTTC,CASSLLLARKNYEQYF,TRBV28,16,many,-,TRBJ2-7
TGTGCCAGCAGCTTAAAAGGGACTCTAGCGGGGGGTTACAATGAGCAGTTCTTC,CASSLKGTLAGGYNEQFF,TRBV7-8,18,many,TRBD2,TRBJ2-1
TGTGCCAGCAGCCACGTATTAGCGGCCGAGGGGAATGAGCAGTTCTTC,CASSHVLAAEGNEQFF,TRBV4-2,16,many,-,TRBJ2-1
TGCGCCAGCAGCCATGACTTGGGTGACGGCGGGGGGGTTGGAAGAGAGACCCAGTACTTC,CASSHDLGDGGGVGRETQYF,TRBV4-3,20,few,TRBD2,TRBJ2-5
TGCAGCGTGGCGACTAGCGGGTCCTACGAGCAGTACTTC,CSVATSGSYEQYF,TRBV29-1,13,many,TRBD2,TRBJ2-7
TGTGCCAGTAGCGGACACGCCGCGAACACCGGGGAGCTGTTTTTT,CASSGHAANTGELFF,TRBV19,15,-,-,TRBJ2-2
TGTGCCAGCAGCTTAGGTCGGAGGGGGACAACCCGTTCCCAAGAGACCCAGTACTTC,CASSLGRRGTTRSQETQYF,TRBV11-1,19,many,-,TRBJ2-5
TGTGCCAGCCGCCCAGCTACCTACGAGCAGTACTTC,CASRPATYEQYF,TRBV6-6,12,many,-,TRBJ2-7
TGTGCCAGCAGCTTAGACAGGGGTGAAAAACTGTTTTTT,CASSLDRGEKLFF,TRBV11-2,13,many,-,TRBJ1-4
TGTGCCAGCAGGGAAGGACTTGGTAAAGTGTACCCTGTTCGAACACCGAACACCGGGGAGCTGTTTTTT,CASREGLGKVYPVRTPNTGELFF,TRBV6-1,23,many,-,TRBJ2-2
TGTGCCAGCAGCCCTAAATTGAACACCATATATTTT,CASSPKLNTIYF,TRBV7-9,12,many,-,TRBJ1-3
TGCGCCAGCAGCCAAGGAGGGGGGAACACTGAAGCTTTCTTT,CASSQGGGNTEAFF,TRBV4-1,14,many,-,TRBJ1-1
TGTGCCAGCACCCCCTTGATGGTGGACTATGGCTACACCTTC,CASTPLMVDYGYTF,TRBV12-3/TRBV12-4,14,many,-,TRBJ1-2
TGTGCCAGCAGCTTAGTATTTGCGGGGGGCCATACGCAGTATTTT,CASSLVFAGGHTQYF,TRBV11-2,15,many,TRBD2,TRBJ2-3
TGTGCCAGCAGCCCCCTAGCCCACTCCTACGAGCAGTACTTC,CASSPLAHSYEQYF,TRBV7-2,14,many,-,TRBJ2-7
TGTGCCTGGCGCCGACTAGCGAACACCGGGGAGCTGTTTTTT,CAWRRLANTGELFF,TRBV30,14,-,-,TRBJ2-2
TGCAGTGCTAAGGCGTTAATCGGGGTTAACACAGATACGCAGTATTTT,CSAKALIGVNTDTQYF,TRBV20-1,16,many,-,TRBJ2-3
TGCAGTGCCTCCGTGTCCGACGAGCAGTACTTC,CSASVSDEQYF,TRBV20-1,11,many,-,TRBJ2-7
TGCGCCAGCAGCTTGGCCACTCTGTCCTACAATGAGCAGTTCTTC,CASSLATLSYNEQFF,TRBV5-1,15,many,-,TRBJ2-1
TGTGCCAGCAGCAAAGAAGGCACAGGGGGCCCCTACAATGAGCAGTTCTTC,CASSKEGTGGPYNEQFF,TRBV21-1,17,many,-,TRBJ2-1
TGCAGCGGGGGAACAGATACGCAGTATTTT,CSGGTDTQYF,TRBV29-1,10,many,-,TRBJ2-3
TGCGCCAGCAGCCAAGGCCTAACTAGCGGGAGGAACGATACGCAGTATTTT,CASSQGLTSGRNDTQYF,TRBV4-3,17,many,TRBD2,TRBJ2-3
TGTGCCAGCAGACCCGGACAGGGTGCTAGCTCCTACAATGAGCAGTTCTTC,CASRPGQGASSYNEQFF,TRBV6-1,17,many,TRBD1,TRBJ2-1
TGCAGTGCTAGAGTTGAACAGGGGGTTGGGGCCGGGGAGCTGTTTTTT,CSARVEQGVGAGELFF,TRBV20-1,16,-,TRBD1,TRBJ2-2
TGTGCCAGCAGCCCCCCGGTGGGAACCCTGGACTCCTACAATGAGCAGTTCTTC,CASSPPVGTLDSYNEQFF,TRBV3-1,18,many,-,TRBJ2-1
TGTGCCAGCAGTCCGCTAAGGGGGGACTACAATGAGCAGTTCTTC,CASSPLRGDYNEQFF,TRBV28,15,many,-,TRBJ2-1
TGCAGTGCTAGAGATGGCTCACAAAGCTACAATGAGCAGTTCTTC,CSARDGSQSYNEQFF,TRBV20-1,15,many,-,TRBJ2-1
TGCGCCAGCAGCCAAGAGGGTAGGGGGGGAAACTATGGCTACACCTTC,CASSQEGRGGNYGYTF,TRBV4-1,16,few,-,TRBJ1-2
TGTGCCACCAGCAGGTCCCCGGGGGGGGAGAGTGAAAAACTGTTTTTT,CATSRSPGGESEKLFF,TRBV15,16,many,-,TRBJ1-4
TGTGCCAGCAGCCATGGGACATTAGCTTTCTTT,CASSHGTLAFF,TRBV3-1,11,many,-,TRBJ1-1
TGTGCCAGCAGTTACTCGACAGGGGCAGATACGCAGTATTTT,CASSYSTGADTQYF,TRBV6-2/TRBV6-3,14,many,TRBD1,TRBJ2-3
TGTGCCAGCAATACCGGGACAGGGTTTACCTACGAGCAGTACTTC,CASNTGTGFTYEQYF,TRBV27,15,many,TRBD1,TRBJ2-7
TGTGCCAGCAGTGACTACGAGCAGTACTTC,CASSDYEQYF,TRBV25-1,10,many,-,TRBJ2-7
TGTGCCAGCAGCCAAGATCGGACGGTCAAACGGCCCCAGCATTTT,CASSQDRTVKRPQHF,TRBV4-2,15,few,-,TRBJ1-5
TGCAGCGTTACCAGTCTAGCTGAGCAGTACTTC,CSVTSLAEQYF,TRBV29-1,11,many,-,TRBJ2-7
TGCGCCAGCAGCCTCGGACTAGGCCAAGAGACCCAGTACTTC,CASSLGLGQETQYF,TRBV4-1,14,many,TRBD2,TRBJ2-5
TGTGCCAGCAGTGAAGCTGCTGGGACCTACCCCACAGATACGCAGTATTTT,CASSEAAGTYPTDTQYF,TRBV2,17,many,-,TRBJ2-3
TGTGCCAGCAGTTTAGTAGCGGGAGAGACCTACGAGCAGTACTTC,CASSLVAGETYEQYF,TRBV28,15,many,TRBD2,TRBJ2-7
TGTGCCAGCAGCCCCGGGACGGTTGCTTTCTTT,CASSPGTVAFF,TRBV3-1,11,many,-,TRBJ1-1
TGTGCCATCAGTGAAGGGGCGTACAACACCGGGGAGCTGTTTTTT,CAISEGAYNTGELFF,TRBV10-3,15,many,-,TRBJ2-2
TGCAGCGTTGTTCCTAGCGGAAGCTCCTACAATGAGCAGTTCTTC,CSVVPSGSSYNEQFF,TRBV29-1,15,many,TRBD2,TRBJ2-1
TGTGCCAGCAGCTTACTCTTCCAGGGGGTTACCCTATACGAGCAGTACTTC,CASSLLFQGVTLYEQYF,TRBV7-2,17,many,TRBD1,TRBJ2-7
TGCAGCGTTGAATTGATTCCGGGCACAGATACGCAGTATTTT,CSVELIPGTDTQYF,TRBV29-1,14,many,-,TRBJ2-3
TGTGCCAGCAGTTTAGGTCCGCAGGGCTACGAGCAGTACTTC,CASSLGPQGYEQYF,TRBV12-3/TRBV12-4,14,many,-,TRBJ2-7
TGTGCCAGCAGCTTAGATACAGGGATAGGAAACACCATATATTTT,CASSLDTGIGNTIYF,TRBV11-2,15,-,-,TRBJ1-3
TGTGCCAGCAGCTTGTTCGGGCTAGCGGGAGCCGAGACCCAGTACTTC,CASSLFGLAGAETQYF,TRBV5-5,16,-,TRBD2,TRBJ2-5